This TCR beta chain was identified in a study of blood T cell repertoires in COVID-19. Study-level information: T cells, B-cell-depleted T cells, or PBMCs provided the cDNA or gDNA that served as material.

CDR1 GTSNPN and CDR2 SVGIG come from the germline V gene (reference sequence). The CDR3 sequence is 14 residues long. After removal of 0 bases from V and 2 bases from J, the junction contained 2 bases not matched to a gene. As originally analysed: How many nucleated cells were present was estimated from reference gene primer amplification. Clones were read by immunoSEQ multiplex PCR, and TCRdb kept only the in-frame ones, dropping some. D and trimming come from the DNA, and the V and J calls and clone size come from that table. The data contain under 250,000 clones, more than 80% of them seen just once; the ten biggest clones take up 1.5% to 2%. Self-reported history from a screening survey and questionnaire set each donor's cohort.

The sample taken for sequencing was PBMCs or T cells enriched from blood (not recorded which). J is TRBJ2-7 and V is TRBV30; TRBD2 matches at 9 bases. The origin of this receptor is a man between 60 and 75 years old who had recovered from COVID-19. The CDR3 sequence: CAWSVSGGPYEQYF. CDR3 coding DNA: TGTGCCTGGAGTGTTAGCGGGGGCCCCTACGAGCAGTACTTC.